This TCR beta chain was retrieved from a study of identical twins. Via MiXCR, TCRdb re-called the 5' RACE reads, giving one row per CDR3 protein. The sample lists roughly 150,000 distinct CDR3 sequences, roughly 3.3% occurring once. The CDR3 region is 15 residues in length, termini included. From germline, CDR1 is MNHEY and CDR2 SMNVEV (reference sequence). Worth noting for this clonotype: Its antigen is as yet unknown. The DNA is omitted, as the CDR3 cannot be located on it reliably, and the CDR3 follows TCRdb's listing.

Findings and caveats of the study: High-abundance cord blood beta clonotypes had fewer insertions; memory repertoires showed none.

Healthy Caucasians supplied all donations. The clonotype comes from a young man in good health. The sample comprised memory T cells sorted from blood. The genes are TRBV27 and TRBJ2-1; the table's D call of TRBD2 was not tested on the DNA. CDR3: CASSFLETLRGEQFF.